This T cell receptor (beta chain) was documented in a study of Graves' ophthalmopathy and Graves' hyperthyroidism. Using RNA transcripts, the TCR beta CDR3 regions were amplified. HTBI primers served in a first-round RT-PCR, which a second-round multiplex PCR followed. One entry per CDR3 protein, called by TCRdb with MiXCR from the multiplex PCR reads. The table includes about 390,000 distinct CDR3 sequences, approximately 17% detected once. Study-level points and caveats: Predictions made by the model for ophthalmopathy progression reached 55% to 71% sensitivity and less than 80% specificity.

Approximately 10 ml of fresh blood yielded the PBMCs by density gradient. As to this clonotype: The antigen is undetermined.

The CDR3 is 14 amino acids. CDR1 and CDR2 (germline): SGHRS, YFSETQ. V lost 5 bases, J lost 0 bases, and 11 bases lay in between. The V and J genes are TRBV5-1 and TRBJ1-1, with D perhaps matching TRBD1 (5 bases). The clonotype comes from an adult woman with stable Graves' hyperthyroidism. The sequenced sample was peripheral blood. CDR3 region: CASSPGFLNTEAFF. The CDR3, as DNA: TGCGCCAGCAGTCCAGGGTTCCTGAACACTGAAGCTTTCTTT.